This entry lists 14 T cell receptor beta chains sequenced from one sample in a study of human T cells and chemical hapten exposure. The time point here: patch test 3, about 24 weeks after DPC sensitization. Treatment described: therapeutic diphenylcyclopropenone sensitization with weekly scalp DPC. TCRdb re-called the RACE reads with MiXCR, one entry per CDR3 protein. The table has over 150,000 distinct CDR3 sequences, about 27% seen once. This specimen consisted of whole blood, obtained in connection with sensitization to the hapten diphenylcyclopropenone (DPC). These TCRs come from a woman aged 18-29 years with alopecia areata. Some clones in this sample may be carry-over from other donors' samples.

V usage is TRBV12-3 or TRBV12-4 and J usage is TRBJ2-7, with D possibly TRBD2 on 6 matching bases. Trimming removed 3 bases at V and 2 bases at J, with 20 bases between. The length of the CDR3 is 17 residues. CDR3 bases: TGTGCCAGCAGTTTGAGTTTAGGGACTTCCACCCCCTACGAGCAGTACTTC. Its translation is CASSLSLGTSTPYEQYF.

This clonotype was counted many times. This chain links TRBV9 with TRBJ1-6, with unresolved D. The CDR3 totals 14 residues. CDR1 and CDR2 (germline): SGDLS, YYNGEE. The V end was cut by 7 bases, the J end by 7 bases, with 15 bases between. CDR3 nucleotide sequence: TGTGCCAGCCAGTCTCGGCCGGGGAATTCACCCCTCCACTTT. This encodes CASQSRPGNSPLHF.

The CDR3 is CATRRDTENTEAFF. DNA for the CDR3: TGTGCCACCCGCCGGGACACGGAGAACACTGAAGCTTTCTTT. The chain couples TRBV7-2 to TRBJ1-1; possible D gene TRBD1, 6 bases. The V gene's germline CDR1 is SGHTA and CDR2 FQGNSA. CDR3 length: 14 amino acids. With 10 bases removed from V and 1 base from J, the gap between germline ends came to 16 bases.

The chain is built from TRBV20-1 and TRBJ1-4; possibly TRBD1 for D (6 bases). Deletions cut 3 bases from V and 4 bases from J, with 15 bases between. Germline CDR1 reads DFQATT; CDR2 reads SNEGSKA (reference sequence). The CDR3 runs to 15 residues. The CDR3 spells CSARADGRGNEKLFF. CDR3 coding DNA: TGCAGTGCTAGGGCTGATGGCAGGGGTAATGAAAAACTGTTTTTT.

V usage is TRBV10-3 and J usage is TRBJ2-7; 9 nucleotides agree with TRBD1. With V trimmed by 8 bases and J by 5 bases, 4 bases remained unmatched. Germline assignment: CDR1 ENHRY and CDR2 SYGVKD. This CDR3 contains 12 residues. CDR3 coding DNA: TGTGCCATCGCGGGACAGGGCCACGAGCAGTACTTC. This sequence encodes CAIAGQGHEQYF.

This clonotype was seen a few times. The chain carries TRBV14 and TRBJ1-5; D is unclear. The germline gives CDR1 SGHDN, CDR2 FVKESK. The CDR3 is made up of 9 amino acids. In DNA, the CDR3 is TGTGTCCTTGAGGGGCCCCAGCATTTT. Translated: CVLEGPQHF. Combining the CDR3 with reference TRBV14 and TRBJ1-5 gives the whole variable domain EAGVTQFPSHSVIEKGQTVTLRCDPISGHDNLYWYRRVMGKEIKFLLHFVKESKQDESGMPNNRFLAERTGGTYSTLKVQPAELEDSGVYFCVLEGPQHFGDGTRLSIL.

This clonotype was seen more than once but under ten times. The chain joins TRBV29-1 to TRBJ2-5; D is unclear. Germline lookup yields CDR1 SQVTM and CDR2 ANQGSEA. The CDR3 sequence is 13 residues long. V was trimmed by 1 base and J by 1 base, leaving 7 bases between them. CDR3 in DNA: TGCAGCGTTGAAGGCCTTCCCCAAGAGACCCAGTACTTC. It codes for CSVEGLPQETQYF.

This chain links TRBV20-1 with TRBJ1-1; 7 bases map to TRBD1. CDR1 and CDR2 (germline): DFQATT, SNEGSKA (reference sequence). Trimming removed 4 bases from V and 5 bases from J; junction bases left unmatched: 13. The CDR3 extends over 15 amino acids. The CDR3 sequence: CSATGARGLETEAFF. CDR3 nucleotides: TGCAGTGCTACTGGAGCGAGGGGGCTAGAAACTGAAGCTTTCTTT.

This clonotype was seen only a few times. CDR3 in DNA: TGTGCCAGCAGCACGCCGACAGCACCCCTCCACTTT. Its protein product is CASSTPTAPLHF. This chain connects TRBV7-2 to TRBJ1-6; tentatively, D is TRBD1 (5 bases). This CDR3 is 12 amino acids long. Germline CDR1 is SGHTA and CDR2 is FQGNSA. Trimming stripped 5 bases from V and 11 bases from J, with 10 bases between.

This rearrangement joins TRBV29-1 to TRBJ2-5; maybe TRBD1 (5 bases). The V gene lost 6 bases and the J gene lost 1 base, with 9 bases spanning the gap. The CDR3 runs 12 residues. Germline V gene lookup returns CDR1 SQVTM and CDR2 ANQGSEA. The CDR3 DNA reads TGCAGCGTGAACAGGTTCCAAGAGACCCAGTACTTC. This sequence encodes CSVNRFQETQYF.

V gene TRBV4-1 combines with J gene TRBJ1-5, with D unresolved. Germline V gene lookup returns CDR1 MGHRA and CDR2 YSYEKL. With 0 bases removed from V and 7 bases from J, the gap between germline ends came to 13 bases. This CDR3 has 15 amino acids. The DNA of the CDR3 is TGCGCCAGCAGCCAAGATGGCCCCATGACCCAGCCCCAGCATTTT. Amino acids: CASSQDGPMTQPQHF.

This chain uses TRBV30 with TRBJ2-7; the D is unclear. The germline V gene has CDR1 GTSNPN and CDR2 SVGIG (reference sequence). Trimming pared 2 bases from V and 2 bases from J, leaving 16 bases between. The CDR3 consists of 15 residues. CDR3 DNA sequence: TGTGCCTGGAGTAACGAAGGGCCCGGAACCTACGAGCAGTACTTC. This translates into CAWSNEGPGTYEQYF.

CDR3: CASSVVGGIGETQYF. Here the CDR3 DNA reads TGTGCCAGCAGCGTAGTAGGAGGGATCGGGGAGACCCAGTACTTC. The J gene is TRBJ2-5, the V gene TRBV9; D might be TRBD2 (6 bases). Germline CDR1 reads SGDLS; CDR2 reads YYNGEE. The CDR3 totals 15 residues. V was trimmed by 0 bases and J by 5 bases, leaving 14 bases between them.

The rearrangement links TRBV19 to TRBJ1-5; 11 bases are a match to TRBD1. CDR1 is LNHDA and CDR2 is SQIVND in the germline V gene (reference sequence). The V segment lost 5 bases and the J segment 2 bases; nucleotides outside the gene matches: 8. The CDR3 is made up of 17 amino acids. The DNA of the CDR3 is TGTGCCAGTAGTCCGGACAGGGGGCGAGAGGGCAATCAGCCCCAGCATTTT. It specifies CASSPDRGREGNQPQHF.